The present T cell receptor beta chain was sequenced within a study of shared clonotypes between healthy human individuals. Study-level results: Only blood samples were collected, and tissue repertoires likely differ.

Germline CDR1 SQVTM, CDR2 ANQGSEA. Trimming took off 3 bases at V and 3 bases at J, with 9 bases between the two ends. This CDR3 region has 13 residues. Positive CCR7 selection of CD45RO-negative cells yielded the naive CD8 cells, and terminally differentiated effector memory CD45RA+ cells were excluded. Investigators spread the genomic DNA of each subset evenly over several immunoSEQ plates. Sequencing was performed with immunoSEQ multiplex PCR; in TCRdb, only in-frame clones are kept and a portion is missing. The sample lists approximately 2,000,000 clones, around 93% occurring once. Note on this clone: The antigen is undetermined.

The sequenced material came from naive CD8+ T cells from PBMCs. The chain carries TRBV29-1 and TRBJ2-1, with TRBD1 as a possible D gene (5 bases). The sequence came from a young man in good health. Some clones in this sample may be carry-over from other donors' samples. The CDR3 bases are TGCAGCGTTGAGCCAGGGAACTACAATGAGCAGTTCTTC. Its protein product is CSVEPGNYNEQFF.